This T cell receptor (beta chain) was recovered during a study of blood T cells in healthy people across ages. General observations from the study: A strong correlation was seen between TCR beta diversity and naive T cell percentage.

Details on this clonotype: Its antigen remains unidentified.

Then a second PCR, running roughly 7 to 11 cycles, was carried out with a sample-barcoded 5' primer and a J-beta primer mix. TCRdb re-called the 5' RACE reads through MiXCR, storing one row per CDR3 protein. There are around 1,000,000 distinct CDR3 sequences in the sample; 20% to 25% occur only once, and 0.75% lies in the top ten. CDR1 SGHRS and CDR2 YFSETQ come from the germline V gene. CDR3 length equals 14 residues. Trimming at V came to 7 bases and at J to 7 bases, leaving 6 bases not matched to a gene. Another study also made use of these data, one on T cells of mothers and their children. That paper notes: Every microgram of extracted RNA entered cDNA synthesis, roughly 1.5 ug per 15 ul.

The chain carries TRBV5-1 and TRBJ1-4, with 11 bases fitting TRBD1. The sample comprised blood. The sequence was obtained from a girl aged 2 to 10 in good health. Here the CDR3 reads CASGTGGLGEKLFF. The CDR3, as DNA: TGCGCCAGCGGGACAGGGGGGCTCGGTGAAAAACTGTTTTTT.